Detailed here is one TCR beta chain. The data stem from a study of shared clonotypes between healthy human individuals. In the study overall: Donors consisted of two women and a few men between 18 and 49. A donor's plate count was three for CD4 naive and three for CD4 memory; CD8 naive had two and CD8 memory one.

Original analysis: Without quality scores, immunoSEQ junctional reads could not be filtered like full-length reads. Method: immunoSEQ multiplex PCR; TCRdb's copy keeps in-frame clones and lacks some. D and trimming come from the DNA, and the V and J calls and clone size come from that table. The table records 2 million to 2.5 million clones, 85% to 95% of them present only once. J lost 0 bases, V lost 4 bases, and 4 bases had no gene match. Germline-derived CDR1 and CDR2 are SGHTA and FQGNSA. The length of the CDR3 is 15 residues. Sequences were obtained from naive CD4+ T cells from PBMCs. Subset given: CD45RA+ positively selected. The chain combines TRBV7-2 with TRBJ2-3; the match to TRBD2 covers 7 bases. This sequence originates from a man aged 18 to 30 in good health. Some clones in this sample may be carry-over from other donors' samples. The CDR3 protein is CASSSTSVSTDTQYF. The CDR3 nucleotides are TGTGCCAGCAGCTCTACTAGCGTTAGCACAGATACGCAGTATTTT.